The 24 T cell receptor beta chains below were found in one sample sequenced in a study of shared clonotypes between healthy human individuals. Libraries were prepared by immunoSEQ multiplex PCR; TCRdb keeps only in-frame clonotypes and omits some of them. The data hold around 2,000,000 clones, with roughly 94% observed a single time. Naive CD8 cells lacked CD45RO, underwent positive selection for CCR7 and left out terminally differentiated effector memory CD45RA+ cells. The sequencing input was naive CD8+ T cells sorted from blood. The receptors were gathered from a man between 18 and 29 years old in good health.

The J gene is TRBJ2-7, the V gene TRBV11-2, with a possible D match to TRBD1 (5 bases). CDR3 length: 15 amino acids. Germline lookup yields CDR1 SGHAT and CDR2 FQNNGV. Deletions cut 5 bases from V and 5 bases from J, with 19 bases between. The CDR3, as DNA: TGTGCCAGCAGCATAATCCCTCAGGGTTCCCACGAGCAGTACTTC. Residues: CASSIIPQGSHEQYF.

This clone has just one count. The chain links TRBV7-9 to TRBJ1-2; 8 nucleotides match TRBD1. The CDR3 consists of 15 residues. V lost 4 bases, J lost 4 bases, and 8 bases stayed unmatched. Germline CDR1 reads SEHNR; CDR2 reads FQNEAQ (reference sequence). Here the CDR3 DNA reads TGTGCCAGCAGCTCCGGACAGGGACCAGGCTATGGCTACACCTTC. It yields the protein CASSSGQGPGYGYTF.

The chain employs TRBV10-1 and TRBJ2-5; either TRBD1 or TRBD2 may supply D (5 bases each). The V end was cut by 8 bases, the J end by 3 bases, with 10 bases between. CDR1 is WNHNN, CDR2 SYGVQD, per germline (reference sequence). This CDR3 is 12 amino acids long. DNA of the CDR3: TGCGCCAGCGAGGGGTCAGAAGAGACCCAGTACTTC. It encodes CASEGSEETQYF.

This sequence joins TRBV5-4 and TRBJ2-1; maybe TRBD2 (6 bases). CDR1 SGHNT and CDR2 YYREEE come from the germline V gene (reference sequence). The ends were cut back, 4 bases at V and 15 bases at J, with 20 bases in the middle. This CDR3 has 13 residues. CDR3 DNA sequence: TGTGCCAGCAGCCCTCCCGACTCGGGAGAATTGTTCTTC. Its protein product is CASSPPDSGELFF.

With respect to this clone: The same CDR3 arises from other DNA sequences in this sample as well. This rearrangement joins TRBV13 to TRBJ2-7; D unresolved. Germline loops: CDR1 PRHDT, CDR2 FYEKMQ (reference sequence). The CDR3 is 12 amino acids. Trimming removed 3 bases from V and 0 bases from J, with 3 bases in between. CDR3 sequence: CASSFSSYEQYF. The DNA of the CDR3 is TGTGCCAGCAGCTTCAGCTCCTACGAGCAGTACTTC.

The J gene is TRBJ2-2, the V gene TRBV5-1; 10 bases fit TRBD2. V lost 3 bases, J lost 2 bases, and 13 bases stayed unmatched. CDR1 and CDR2 (germline): SGHRS, YFSETQ. The CDR3 is 19 amino acids. Written as DNA, the CDR3 is TGCGCCAGCAGCTGGGACCCCGATACTAGCGGGGCAAACACCGGGGAGCTGTTTTTT. This codes for CASSWDPDTSGANTGELFF.

This sequence joins TRBV2 and TRBJ1-1; no clear D gene. The CDR3 covers 14 residues. Trimming stripped 1 base from V and 0 bases from J, with 6 bases between. The germline CDR1 and CDR2 sequences are SNHLY and FYNNEI. CDR3 loop: CASSEGHMNTEAFF. Written as DNA, the CDR3 is TGTGCCAGCAGTGAAGGACATATGAACACTGAAGCTTTCTTT.

Concerning this clone: Within the sample, other DNA sequences also encode this same CDR3. The chain joins TRBV7-9 to TRBJ2-3; D may match TRBD1 or TRBD2 (5 bases each). The CDR3 is 15 amino acids. The V end lost 0 bases, the J end lost 3 bases, and 10 bases lay between the germline ends. Germline V gives CDR1 SEHNR, CDR2 FQNEAQ (reference sequence). The CDR3 DNA follows: TGTGCCAGCAGCTTAGCGCAGGGCGGGACAGATACGCAGTATTTT. This codes for CASSLAQGGTDTQYF.

The CDR3 sequence: CASSPGQIIFYEQYF. As DNA, the CDR3 is TGTGCCAGCAGCCCTGGACAGATCATTTTCTACGAGCAGTACTTC. The chain is built from TRBV7-2 and TRBJ2-7; the D gene is possibly TRBD1 (6 bases). The CDR3 covers 15 residues. The germline gives CDR1 SGHTA, CDR2 FQGNSA. V gave up 5 bases and J gave up 3 bases, with 17 bases separating them.

The chain recombines TRBV6-1 with TRBJ2-7; 7 positions match TRBD1. This CDR3 spans 15 amino acids. After removal of 6 bases from V and 3 bases from J, the junction contained 11 bases not matched to a gene. Germline V gene sequence: CDR1 MNHNS, CDR2 SASEGT. The CDR3 DNA reads TGTGCCAGCAGCGACCCCCTGACAGGGTACTACGAGCAGTACTTC. This sequence encodes CASSDPLTGYYEQYF.

The chain uses TRBV30 and TRBJ1-6; TRBD1 matches at 7 bases. The CDR3 spans 15 residues. Looked up from germline, CDR1 is GTSNPN and CDR2 is SVGIG (reference sequence). Trimming took 5 bases from V and 9 from J; bases not matched to a gene: 13. For the CDR3, the DNA is TGTGCCTGGTCAGAAACCGGGACAGTAGCTTCACCCCTCCACTTT. Translation gives CAWSETGTVASPLHF.

J is TRBJ2-5 and V is TRBV13; TRBD2 agrees at 7 bases. V was pared by 6 bases and J by 3 bases, with 4 bases of the junction left unmatched. The CDR3 has 13 amino acids. Germline CDR1 and CDR2: PRHDT and FYEKMQ (reference sequence). Written as DNA, the CDR3 is TGTGCCAGCAGTCCCCGGGGGGAAGAGACCCAGTACTTC. This sequence encodes CASSPRGEETQYF.

V usage is TRBV5-1 and J usage is TRBJ2-5; D remains unclear. V was cut by 2 bases and J by 1 base, with 12 bases left in between. This CDR3 has 15 amino acids. Germline values: CDR1 SGHRS, CDR2 YFSETQ. The CDR3 protein is CASSLGFWVQETQYF. The CDR3 DNA reads as TGCGCCAGCAGCTTAGGTTTTTGGGTCCAAGAGACCCAGTACTTC.

CDR3 loop: CASSWDRLVADTQYF. The CDR3 DNA reads as TGTGCCAGCAGCTGGGACAGATTAGTAGCAGATACGCAGTATTTT. This chain uses TRBV5-6 with TRBJ2-3; 7 positions match TRBD1. CDR3 size: 15 residues. Germline loops: CDR1 SGHDT, CDR2 YYEEEE. The V segment lost 3 bases and the J segment 4 bases; nucleotides outside the gene matches: 8. Full variable domain (remainder filled in from reference TRBV5-6 and TRBJ2-3): DAGVTQSPTHLIKTRGQQVTLRCSPKSGHDTVSWYQQALGQGPQFIFQYYEEEERQRGNFPDRFSGHQFPNYSSELNVNALLLGDSALYLCASSWDRLVADTQYFGPGTRLTVL.

The chain links TRBV4-3 to TRBJ2-7, with 7 bases identical to TRBD1. The germline CDR1 and CDR2 sequences are LGHNA and YSLEER. The V and J ends lost 5 bases and 0 bases, in that order; junction bases with no gene match: 7. The CDR3 covers 15 residues. CDR3 in amino acids: CASSESTGNSYEQYF. CDR3 DNA sequence: TGCGCCAGCAGCGAGTCGACAGGGAACTCCTACGAGCAGTACTTC.

The V call is TRBV2, the J call TRBJ1-1; possible D gene TRBD1, 6 bases. CDR3 length equals 15 residues. The germline CDR1 and CDR2 sequences are SNHLY and FYNNEI. Trimming removed 6 bases from V and 4 bases from J, with 18 bases in between. CDR3 residues: CASSPIGGHITEAFF. As DNA, the CDR3 is TGTGCCAGCAGCCCCATAGGGGGACACATCACTGAAGCTTTCTTT.

There are a few counts of this clone. This rearrangement joins TRBV27 to TRBJ2-7; D may be TRBD1 (6 bases). The CDR3 runs to 13 residues. CDR1 is MNHEY, CDR2 SMNVEV, per germline (reference sequence). Trimming shortened V by 4 bases and J by 4 bases, and 11 bases separated the two germline ends. CDR3 protein: CASSSQGKYEQYF. In DNA form, the CDR3 reads TGTGCCAGCAGTTCGCAGGGGAAATACGAGCAGTACTTC.

This clone was counted a few times. The chain links TRBV4-1 to TRBJ1-1; tentative D call: TRBD1 (5 bases). Trimming cost V 1 base and J 10 bases, with 7 bases left between them. Germline lookup yields CDR1 MGHRA and CDR2 YSYEKL. The CDR3 has 11 residues. CDR3 in amino acids: CASSQGGGAFF. Written as DNA, the CDR3 is TGCGCCAGCAGCCAAGGCGGGGGAGCTTTCTTT.

The table lists this clone with a count of one. The chain recombines TRBV4-1 with TRBJ1-5; 8 nucleotides match TRBD1. The V gene's germline CDR1 is MGHRA and CDR2 YSYEKL. The CDR3 loop spans 15 amino acids. V trimming: 0 bases; J trimming: 6 bases; junction bases outside the gene matches: 4. The CDR3 spells CASSQDRQGSQPQHF. The CDR3 nucleotides read TGCGCCAGCAGCCAAGATAGACAGGGGAGTCAGCCCCAGCATTTT.

The J gene is TRBJ2-1, the V gene TRBV6-5, with no clear D. Trimming stripped 5 bases from V and 7 bases from J, with 15 bases between. Germline V gives CDR1 MNHEY, CDR2 SVGAGI. This CDR3 spans 14 amino acids. The CDR3 region is CASSPPYIGNEQFF. CDR3 bases: TGTGCCAGCAGTCCCCCCTACATCGGGAATGAGCAGTTCTTC.

The chain is built from TRBV2 and TRBJ2-5; D unresolved. The CDR3 is made up of 15 amino acids. Germline V CDR1 and CDR2: SNHLY, FYNNEI. V lost 2 bases to trimming and J lost 5 bases, with 15 bases between them. CDR3 sequence (DNA): TGTGCCAGCAGTGAACGTGGCAGGCCAAAGGAGACCCAGTACTTC. It codes for CASSERGRPKETQYF.

V gene TRBV5-4 combines with J gene TRBJ2-1; 10 bases fit TRBD1. The CDR3 is made up of 16 amino acids. The V gene's germline CDR1 is SGHNT and CDR2 YYREEE (reference sequence). The trim removed 4 bases at V and 3 bases at J, leaving 7 bases unmatched. In nucleotides, the CDR3 is TGTGCCAGCAGCCTGGCCCGGACAGGGGGCTACAATGAGCAGTTCTTC. It specifies CASSLARTGGYNEQFF. The whole variable domain, filled in from reference TRBV5-4 and TRBJ2-1, reads ETGVTQSPTHLIKTRGQQVTLRCSSQSGHNTVSWYQQALGQGPQFIFQYYREEENGRGNFPPRFSGLQFPNYSSELNVNALELDDSALYLCASSLARTGGYNEQFFGPGTRLTVL.

This clone appeared a single time. The rearrangement links TRBV7-9 to TRBJ2-7, with 8 bases aligning to TRBD2. The V gene's germline CDR1 is SEHNR and CDR2 FQNEAQ (reference sequence). V shed 5 bases and J 2 bases; nucleotides not matched to a gene: 11. The length of the CDR3 is 16 residues. The CDR3 DNA follows: TGTGCCAGCAGCCAGCTTCTAGCGGGTCCGACCTACGAGCAGTACTTC. Its protein is CASSQLLAGPTYEQYF.

V usage is TRBV19 and J usage is TRBJ1-5; 11 bases agree with TRBD1. The germline gives CDR1 LNHDA, CDR2 SQIVND (reference sequence). The CDR3 extends over 19 amino acids. J was trimmed by 7 bases and V by 10 bases; bases with no gene match: 24. This chain's CDR3 is CATHQGTDRGPLPGQPQHF. CDR3 bases: TGTGCCACCCACCAAGGGACGGACAGGGGGCCCCTACCAGGACAGCCCCAGCATTTT.